This T cell receptor beta chain was recovered during a study of blood T cell repertoires in COVID-19. On the study more broadly: Italy, Spain and the United States were the sources of the convalescent and acute COVID-19 samples. Nucleic acid was either cDNA or gDNA, and it came from T cells, B-cell-depleted T cells, or PBMCs.

There are 15 residues in the CDR3. Source study methods: Amplifying reference gene primers gave estimates of nucleated cell counts. The protocol was immunoSEQ multiplex PCR, while the TCRdb copy is restricted to in-frame clones and leaves out a portion. V and J calls and clone size are those listed in that table; D and trimming were worked out from the DNA. The table records a few hundred thousand clones, roughly nine tenths of them present only once. The clonotype was recovered from a woman between 50 and 59 years old with acute or convalescent COVID-19. Sequencing used peripheral blood. This chain connects TRBV21-1 to TRBJ2-3; the D call of TRBD2 is as the table states it, not checked on the DNA. TRBV21-1 is an annotated pseudogene. The CDR3 region has the DNA TGTGCCAGCAGGCCATTGGGACTCGACACAGATACGCAGTATTTT. Translated: CASRPLGLDTDTQYF.